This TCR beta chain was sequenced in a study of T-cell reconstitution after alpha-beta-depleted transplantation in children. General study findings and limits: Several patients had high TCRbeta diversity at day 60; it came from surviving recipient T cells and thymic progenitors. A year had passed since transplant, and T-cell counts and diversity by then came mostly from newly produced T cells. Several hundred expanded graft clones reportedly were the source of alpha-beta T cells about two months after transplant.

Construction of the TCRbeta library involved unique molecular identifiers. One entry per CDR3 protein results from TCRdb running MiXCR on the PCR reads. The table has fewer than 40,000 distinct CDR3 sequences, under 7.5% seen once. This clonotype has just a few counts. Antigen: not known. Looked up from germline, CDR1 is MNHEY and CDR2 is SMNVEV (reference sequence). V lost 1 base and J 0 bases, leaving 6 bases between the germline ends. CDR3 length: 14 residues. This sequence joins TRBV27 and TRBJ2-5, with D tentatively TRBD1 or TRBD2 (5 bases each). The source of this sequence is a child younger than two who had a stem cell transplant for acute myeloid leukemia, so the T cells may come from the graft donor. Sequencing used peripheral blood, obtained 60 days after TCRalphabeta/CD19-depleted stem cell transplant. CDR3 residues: CASSLWGYQETQYF. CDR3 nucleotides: TGTGCCAGCAGTTTATGGGGGTACCAAGAGACCCAGTACTTC.